The clone carrying this T cell receptor beta chain appeared a few times. Its target is unknown. The CDR3 is 13 residues long. Germline V gene lookup returns CDR1 MNHEY and CDR2 SMNVEV (reference sequence). Trimming stripped 4 bases from V and 9 bases from J, with 13 bases between. The data belong to a study of molecular identifiers for immune sequencing clone quantification. General study points: Clone sizes that are highly expanded could be underestimated when identical TCR molecules share a barcode.

Bulk TCR library preparation followed previously described methods with listed TCR primers. TCRdb passed the PCR reads through MiXCR, listing each CDR3 protein once. The sample records about 640,000 distinct CDR3 sequences, roughly 21% being singletons. The sample taken for sequencing was naive CD8+ T cells from blood, with Jurkat cell RNA spiked in. Subset indicated: FACS-sorted CD8+CD4-CCR7+CD45RA+ naive T cells. The chain has TRBV27 and TRBJ2-1, with D hard to call. This clonotype originated in a human donor in good health. Some libraries in this study had Jurkat cell RNA spiked in. The CDR3 here is CASSSLVVSEQFF. CDR3 bases: TGTGCCAGCAGTTCTCTAGTGGTGAGTGAGCAGTTCTTC.